This T cell receptor (beta chain) was sequenced during a study of identical twins. V was shortened by 2 bases and J by 8 bases, with 9 bases between the two germline ends. The CDR3 sequence is 13 residues long. Whole-study findings and limits: Out-of-frame alpha sequences shared between twins exhibited an excess of low generation probability. Excess sharing by twins proved weaker in beta out-of-frame sequences. Conclusions relied on cross-sectional statistical analysis, not following the same donors.

This clonotype was picked up a small number of times. Its antigen is unknown. TCRdb re-called the 5' RACE reads with MiXCR, one entry per CDR3 protein. This table holds hundreds of thousands of distinct CDR3 sequences, around 21% found once. These records were also assigned to another study, of T cells expressing NK-cell markers.

The clonotype originates from a young woman in good health. The V and J genes are TRBV12-3 or TRBV12-4 and TRBJ2-2; TRBD1 is a possible D gene (5 bases). Sequenced sample: PBMCs. CDR3 region: CASSLWGPGELFF. The CDR3 DNA is TGTGCCAGCAGTTTATGGGGCCCGGGGGAGCTGTTTTTT.